These 5 T cell receptor beta chains originate from one sample sequenced in a study of blood T cell repertoires in COVID-19. TCRdb keeps only in-frame clones here, not all; method: immunoSEQ multiplex PCR. The sample includes 160,000 or so clones, around 85% of them seen just once. The sequenced sample was peripheral blood. The receptors derive from a man aged 60 to 69 with active or convalescent COVID-19.

The chain couples TRBV19 to TRBJ2-2, with D uncertain. Trimming shortened V by 4 bases and J by 1 base, and 7 bases separated the two germline ends. Germline lookup yields CDR1 LNHDA and CDR2 SQIVND (reference sequence). The CDR3 has 14 residues. The CDR3 DNA sequence: TGTGCCAGTAGTAGGGCTGTGAACACCGGGGAGCTGTTTTTT. Translation: CASSRAVNTGELFF.

This clone is a singleton in its sample. The chain links TRBV7-8 to TRBJ2-3; 12 bases align to TRBD1. From germline, CDR1 is SGHVS and CDR2 FQNEAQ. This CDR3 is 17 amino acids long. V was pared by 1 base and J by 1 base, with 3 bases of the junction left unmatched. This CDR3 reads CASSLGGTGGGTDTQYF. The CDR3 DNA is TGTGCCAGCAGCTTAGGAGGGACAGGGGGCGGCACAGATACGCAGTATTTT.

This clone showed up just once. The V gene is TRBV6-4, the J gene TRBJ2-1, with 7 bases lining up with TRBD1. The CDR3 length is 12 residues. Trimming at V came to 4 bases and at J to 13 bases, leaving 7 bases not matched to a gene. Germline V CDR1 and CDR2: MRHNA, SNTAGT. CDR3 amino acids: CASSGPQGIQFF. For the CDR3, the DNA is TGTGCCAGCAGTGGGCCACAGGGGATCCAGTTCTTC.

The rearrangement links TRBV9 to TRBJ2-3, with 7 bases identical to TRBD2. This CDR3 spans 15 amino acids. V gave up 0 bases and J gave up 3 bases; unmatched junction bases: 4. From germline, CDR1 is SGDLS and CDR2 YYNGEE. CDR3 residues: CASSVGDYLTDTQYF. Written as DNA, the CDR3 is TGTGCCAGCAGCGTAGGGGACTACTTGACAGATACGCAGTATTTT.

The V call is TRBV7-9, the J call TRBJ2-2, with 8 bases identical to TRBD2. This CDR3 is 16 amino acids long. Trimming cost V 0 bases and J 4 bases; bases outside gene matches: 4. In germline, CDR1 is SEHNR, CDR2 FQNEAQ (reference sequence). The chain's CDR3 is CASSLAGSGGTGELFF. CDR3 nucleotide sequence: TGTGCCAGCAGCTTAGCAGGGAGCGGGGGCACCGGGGAGCTGTTTTTT.